This T cell receptor beta chain originates from a study of siplizumab effects on memory and regulatory T cells. Study-wide results and caveats: The alloresponse seemed to draw substantially on naive T cells, which appeared more diverse than memory cells. Confirmation was lacking for the suppressive function of proliferating Tregs derived from siplizumab cultures. In roughly 80-95% of proliferating CD4+ or CD8+ clones, a naive or memory phenotype could not be assigned.

Roughly 94,000 TCR templates were assayed per sample. This table comes from immunoSEQ multiplex PCR, and its TCRdb copy is limited to in-frame clones, with some not included. The sample lists around 100,000 clones; about 94% were seen once. Remarks on this clone: What it binds is unknown.

Germline CDR1 SGHTA, CDR2 FQGNSA. With V trimmed by 3 bases and J by 3 bases, 1 base remained unmatched. The CDR3 is 14 residues long. The material sequenced was non-Treg CD4+ T cells sorted from blood. The rearrangement joins TRBV7-2 to TRBJ2-7; 11 nucleotides match TRBD1. This TCR came from a human donor in good health. In DNA form, the CDR3 reads TGTGCCAGCAGCTTCGGGACAGGGGGCTACGAGCAGTACTTC. Translation: CASSFGTGGYEQYF.